Each of the 2 T cell receptor beta chains below was sequenced from the same sample in a study of chemoradiotherapy in HPV16-positive cancers. Repertoires were generated with immunoSEQ multiplex PCR, while TCRdb's copy carries only in-frame clones and drops some. The sample has about 2,500 clones, approximately 81% seen once. The source material was tumor tissue, sampled from a patient who underwent chemoradiotherapy. Receptors were obtained from a human donor with HPV-associated anogenital cancer.

The rearrangement uses TRBV11-2 and TRBJ2-5; D unresolved. The CDR3 is 13 amino acids. Germline CDR1 is SGHAT and CDR2 is FQNNGV. Between the trimmed V and J ends, which lost 1 base and 5 bases, there was a span of 8 bases. The CDR3 spells CASSLVRSETQYF. CDR3 sequence (DNA): TGTGCCAGCAGCTTAGTTAGAAGCGAGACCCAGTACTTC. Variable domain in full (rest from reference TRBV11-2 and TRBJ2-5): EAGVAQSPRYKIIEKRQSVAFWCNPISGHATLYWYQQILGQGPKLLIQFQNNGVVDDSQLPKDRFSAERLKGVDSTLKIQPAKLEDSAVYLCASSLVRSETQYFGPGTRLLVL.

This clone was found a few times. The rearrangement links TRBV15 to TRBJ2-6, with no clear D. V shed 2 bases and J shed 0 bases, with 8 bases lying between them. The germline V gene encodes CDR1 LNHNV and CDR2 YYDKDF (reference sequence). This CDR3 is built from 16 residues. CDR3 loop: CATSRQEISGANVLTF. The CDR3 nucleotides are TGTGCCACCAGCAGACAGGAAATCTCTGGGGCCAACGTCCTGACTTTC.